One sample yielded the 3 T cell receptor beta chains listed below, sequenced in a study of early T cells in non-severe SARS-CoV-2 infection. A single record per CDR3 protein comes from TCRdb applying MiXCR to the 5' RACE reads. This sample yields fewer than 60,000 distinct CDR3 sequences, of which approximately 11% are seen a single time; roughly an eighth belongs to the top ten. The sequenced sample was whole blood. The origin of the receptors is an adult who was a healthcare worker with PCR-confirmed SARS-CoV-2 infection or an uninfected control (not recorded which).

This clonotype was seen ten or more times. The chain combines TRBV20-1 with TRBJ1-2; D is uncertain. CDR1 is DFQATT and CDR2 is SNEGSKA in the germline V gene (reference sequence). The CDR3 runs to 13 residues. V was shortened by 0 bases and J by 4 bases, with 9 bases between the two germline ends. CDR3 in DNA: TGCAGTGCTAGAGAGGCCGGTAGCTATGGCTACACCTTC. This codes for CSAREAGSYGYTF.

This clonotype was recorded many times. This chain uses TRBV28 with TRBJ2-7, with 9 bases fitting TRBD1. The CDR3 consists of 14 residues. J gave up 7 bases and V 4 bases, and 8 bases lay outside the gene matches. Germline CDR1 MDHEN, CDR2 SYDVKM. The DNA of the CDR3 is TGTGCCAGCAGTTACCGTTCGACAGGGGGGGAGCAGTACTTC. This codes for CASSYRSTGGEQYF.

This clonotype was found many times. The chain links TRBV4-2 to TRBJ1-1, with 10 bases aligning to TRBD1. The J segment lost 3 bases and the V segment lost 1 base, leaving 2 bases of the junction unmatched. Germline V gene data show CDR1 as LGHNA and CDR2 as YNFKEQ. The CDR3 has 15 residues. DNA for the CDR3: TGTGCCAGCAGCCAAGGGACAGGGGGGGACACTGAAGCTTTCTTT. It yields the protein CASSQGTGGDTEAFF.